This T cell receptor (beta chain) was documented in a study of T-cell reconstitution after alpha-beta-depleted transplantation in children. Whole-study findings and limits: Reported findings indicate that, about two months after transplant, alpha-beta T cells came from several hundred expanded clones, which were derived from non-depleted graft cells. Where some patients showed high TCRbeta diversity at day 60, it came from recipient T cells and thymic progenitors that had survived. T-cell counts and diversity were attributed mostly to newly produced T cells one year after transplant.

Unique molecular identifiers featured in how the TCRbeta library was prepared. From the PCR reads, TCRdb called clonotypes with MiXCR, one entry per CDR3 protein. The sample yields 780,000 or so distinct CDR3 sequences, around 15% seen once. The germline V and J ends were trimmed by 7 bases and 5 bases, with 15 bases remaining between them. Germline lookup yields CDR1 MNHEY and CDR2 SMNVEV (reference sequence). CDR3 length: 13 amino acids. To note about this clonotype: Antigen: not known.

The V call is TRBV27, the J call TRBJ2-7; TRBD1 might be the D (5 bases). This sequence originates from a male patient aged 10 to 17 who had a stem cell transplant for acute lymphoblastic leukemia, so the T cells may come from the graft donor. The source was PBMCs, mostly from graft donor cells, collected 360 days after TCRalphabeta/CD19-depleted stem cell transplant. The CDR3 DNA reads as TGTGCCAGCATTAGTCAAGGGGTCCACGAGCAGTACTTC. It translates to CASISQGVHEQYF.